The 15 T cell receptor beta chains below were found in one sample sequenced in a study of T-cell memory formation after mild COVID-19. Using its own MiXCR run on the 5' RACE reads, TCRdb lists one record per CDR3 protein. The repertoire has fewer than 95,000 distinct CDR3 sequences, 10% to 15% of them found once; the top ten carry roughly a quarter. The specimen was PBMCs or a T cell subset sorted from them (not recorded which). These receptors originate from an adult woman who had mild COVID-19 (a few samples of this study predate the infection). Cell type and time point are not known.

The rearrangement uses TRBV9 and TRBJ2-7, with D perhaps TRBD2 (7 bases). This CDR3 is 14 amino acids long. The V end lost 0 bases, the J end lost 6 bases, and 13 bases lay between the germline ends. Germline V gene lookup returns CDR1 SGDLS and CDR2 YYNGEE. The CDR3 protein is CASSVDGGHGEQYF. In nucleotides, the CDR3 is TGTGCCAGCAGCGTAGACGGGGGGCATGGCGAGCAGTACTTC.

This clonotype occurred a few times. The CDR3 loop is CASSQEREDCAEAFF. CDR3 nucleotide sequence: TGTGCCAGCAGCCAAGAAAGGGAAGATTGCGCTGAAGCTTTCTTT. The chain couples TRBV3-1 to TRBJ1-1; D not resolved. Germline CDR1 is LGHDT and CDR2 is YNNKEL (reference sequence). Trimming cost V 0 bases and J 6 bases, with 14 bases left between them. This CDR3 region has 15 residues.

This clonotype has a handful of counts. The rearrangement uses TRBV14 and TRBJ2-3; D is ambiguous. CDR1 is SGHDN, CDR2 FVKESK, per germline. The CDR3 has 14 residues. Trimming took 1 base from V and 0 from J, leaving 5 bases between them. This chain's CDR3 is CASSQGPSTDTQYF. CDR3 sequence (DNA): TGTGCCAGCAGCCAAGGGCCGAGCACAGATACGCAGTATTTT. Complete variable domain (other parts from reference TRBV14 and TRBJ2-3): EAGVTQFPSHSVIEKGQTVTLRCDPISGHDNLYWYRRVMGKEIKFLLHFVKESKQDESGMPNNRFLAERTGGTYSTLKVQPAELEDSGVYFCASSQGPSTDTQYFGPGTRLTVL.

There are many counts of this clonotype. The chain joins TRBV5-5 to TRBJ1-1; D gene ambiguous. This CDR3 has 13 residues. Germline lookup yields CDR1 SGHKS and CDR2 YYEKEE (reference sequence). The V end lost 4 bases, the J end lost 7 bases, and 14 bases lay between the germline ends. For the CDR3, the DNA is TGTGCCAGCAGCCGTACGACCGGGAGTGAAGCTTTCTTT. Translated: CASSRTTGSEAFF. The whole variable domain, filled in from reference TRBV5-5 and TRBJ1-1, reads DAGVTQSPTHLIKTRGQQVTLRCSPISGHKSVSWYQQVLGQGPQFIFQYYEKEERGRGNFPDRFSARQFPNYSSELNVNALLLGDSALYLCASSRTTGSEAFFGQGTRLTVV.

The chain recombines TRBV7-9 with TRBJ2-3; possibly TRBD2 for D (5 bases). The CDR3 length is 16 residues. The germline V gene encodes CDR1 SEHNR and CDR2 FQNEAQ (reference sequence). The V end lost 0 bases, the J end lost 7 bases, and 17 bases lay between the germline ends. CDR3 DNA: TGTGCCAGCAGCTTAGCGTCGGGGATCGAGCAAAATACGCAGTATTTT. This translates into CASSLASGIEQNTQYF. The full variable domain, its missing parts supplied by reference TRBV7-9 and TRBJ2-3, is DTGVSQNPRHKITKRGQNVTFRCDPISEHNRLYWYRQTLGQGPEFLTYFQNEAQLEKSRLLSDRFSAERPKGSFSTLEIQRTEQGDSAMYLCASSLASGIEQNTQYFGPGTRLTVL.

The rearrangement links TRBV5-1 to TRBJ1-1, with a weak D call TRBD1 (5 bases). Germline V gives CDR1 SGHRS, CDR2 YFSETQ. The CDR3 length is 17 residues. Deletions cut 0 bases from V and 1 base from J, with 16 bases between. In DNA form, the CDR3 reads TGCGCCAGCAGCTTGGCCTTCTCCGGACACCCGAACACTGAAGCTTTCTTT. This translates into CASSLAFSGHPNTEAFF.

This clonotype was counted between two and nine times. This sequence joins TRBV7-2 and TRBJ2-7; no definite D call. V lost 2 bases, J lost 2 bases, and 22 bases lay in between. From germline, CDR1 is SGHTA and CDR2 FQGNSA. The CDR3 runs to 18 residues. In DNA form, the CDR3 reads TGTGCCAGCAGCTTAACGGTCTCAGGCCCACAAGCAACCTACGAGCAGTACTTC. This gives the protein CASSLTVSGPQATYEQYF.

J is TRBJ2-5 and V is TRBV7-9, with no clear D. Per germline, CDR1 SEHNR and CDR2 FQNEAQ (reference sequence). Trimming took 5 bases from V and 9 from J, leaving 22 bases between them. This CDR3 is built from 15 residues. The CDR3 DNA reads as TGTGCCAGCAGCGCCCCTTTGATACACGAGGATCCCCAGTACTTC. It specifies CASSAPLIHEDPQYF.

V usage is TRBV9 and J usage is TRBJ2-7, with 7 bases that match TRBD1. Germline CDR1 SGDLS, CDR2 YYNGEE. The CDR3 length is 14 residues. Trimming cost V 0 bases and J 2 bases; bases outside gene matches: 2. The CDR3 protein is CASSVGTGPYEQYF. In DNA, the CDR3 is TGTGCCAGCAGCGTAGGGACAGGTCCCTACGAGCAGTACTTC.

This clonotype was counted between two and nine times. This chain uses TRBV4-2 with TRBJ2-2; D is possibly TRBD2 (6 bases). V gave up 0 bases and J gave up 3 bases, with 14 bases separating them. Germline assignment: CDR1 LGHNA and CDR2 YNFKEQ. The CDR3 covers 17 residues. The chain's CDR3 is CASSQEGLARDTGELFF. The CDR3 nucleotides are TGTGCCAGCAGCCAAGAAGGTCTAGCGCGGGACACCGGGGAGCTGTTTTTT.

This chain joins TRBV7-9 and TRBJ1-5, with D possibly being TRBD1 (5 bases). This CDR3 is 12 amino acids long. Trimming cost V 5 bases and J 7 bases, with 9 bases left between them. Germline V gene lookup returns CDR1 SEHNR and CDR2 FQNEAQ (reference sequence). CDR3 in amino acids: CASSDWGQPQHF. The CDR3 DNA is TGTGCCAGCAGCGATTGGGGGCAGCCCCAGCATTTT.

This chain joins TRBV12-3 or TRBV12-4 and TRBJ1-6; TRBD1 agrees at 8 bases. V was pared by 6 bases and J by 9 bases, with 7 bases of the junction left unmatched. This CDR3 has 14 amino acids. In nucleotides, the CDR3 is TGTGCCAGCAGGGCCGGACAGGGAGTTTCACCCCTCCACTTT. This gives the protein CASRAGQGVSPLHF.

This clonotype was seen only a few times. The V and J genes are TRBV27 and TRBJ1-2; TRBD1 might be the D (5 bases). CDR1 and CDR2 (germline): MNHEY, SMNVEV (reference sequence). The CDR3 is made up of 14 amino acids. V was cut by 3 bases and J by 2 bases, with 10 bases left in between. The CDR3 sequence: CASSLGGDNYGYTF. CDR3 nucleotides: TGTGCCAGCAGTTTGGGAGGGGACAACTATGGCTACACCTTC.

This chain uses TRBV30 with TRBJ2-7; D unresolved. CDR1 GTSNPN and CDR2 SVGIG come from the germline V gene (reference sequence). The CDR3 covers 11 residues. V lost 1 base to trimming and J lost 0 bases, with 1 base between them. The CDR3 spells CAWSDSYEQYF. Here the CDR3 DNA reads TGTGCCTGGAGTGACTCCTACGAGCAGTACTTC.

The chain employs TRBV6-4 and TRBJ2-3, with 8 bases aligning to TRBD1. Germline V gene sequence: CDR1 MRHNA, CDR2 SNTAGT. J was trimmed by 0 bases and V by 6 bases; bases with no gene match: 5. CDR3 length: 15 amino acids. CDR3 in DNA: TGTGCCAGCAGGGAACAGGGGGGCAGCACAGATACGCAGTATTTT. Translated, it gives CASREQGGSTDTQYF.